This T cell receptor beta chain emerged from a study of T cells after yellow fever vaccination. Looking at the study overall: Where fractions had low cell numbers, libraries were prepared from them with the SMART-Seq v4 Ultra Low Input RNA kit.

This clonotype occurred many times. Overall study results and limits: Contamination by abundant bulk-population clonotypes could be present in FACS-sorted repertoires.

Via MiXCR, TCRdb re-called the 5' RACE reads, giving one row per CDR3 protein. This repertoire shows approximately 13,000 distinct CDR3 sequences, more than 4.5% found once; its top ten account for 40% to 60%. CDR1 and CDR2 from the germline V gene are SNHLY and FYNNEI. The junction had 9 bases not matched to a gene; V was cut back by 3 bases and J by 5 bases. The CDR3 loop spans 16 amino acids. This TCR came from a man younger than 40 who received the YFV17D yellow fever vaccine. Material: PBMCs, either bulk or a sorted T-cell subset (CD4+, CD8+, memory, or dextramer-sorted; not recorded which), obtained 45 days after the yellow fever booster vaccination. V usage is TRBV2 and J usage is TRBJ2-5, with TRBD2 matching 10 bases. This chain's CDR3 is CASSDPSTSGMETQYF. As DNA, the CDR3 is TGTGCCAGCAGTGACCCTTCTACTAGCGGGATGGAGACCCAGTACTTC.